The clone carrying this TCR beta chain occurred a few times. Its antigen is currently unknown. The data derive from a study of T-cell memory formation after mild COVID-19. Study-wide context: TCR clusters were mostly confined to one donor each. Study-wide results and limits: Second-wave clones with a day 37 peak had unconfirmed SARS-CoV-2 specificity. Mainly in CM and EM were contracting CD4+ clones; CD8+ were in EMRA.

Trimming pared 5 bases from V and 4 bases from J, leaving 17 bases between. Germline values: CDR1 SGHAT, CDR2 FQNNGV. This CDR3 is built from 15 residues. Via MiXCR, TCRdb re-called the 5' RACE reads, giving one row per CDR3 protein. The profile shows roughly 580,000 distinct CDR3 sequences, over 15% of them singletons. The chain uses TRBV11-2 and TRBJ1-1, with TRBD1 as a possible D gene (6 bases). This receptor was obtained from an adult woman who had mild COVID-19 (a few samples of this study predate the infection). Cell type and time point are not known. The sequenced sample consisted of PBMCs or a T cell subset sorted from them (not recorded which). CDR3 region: CASSPITGISTEAFF. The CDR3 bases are TGTGCCAGCAGCCCTATTACAGGGATAAGCACTGAAGCTTTCTTT.